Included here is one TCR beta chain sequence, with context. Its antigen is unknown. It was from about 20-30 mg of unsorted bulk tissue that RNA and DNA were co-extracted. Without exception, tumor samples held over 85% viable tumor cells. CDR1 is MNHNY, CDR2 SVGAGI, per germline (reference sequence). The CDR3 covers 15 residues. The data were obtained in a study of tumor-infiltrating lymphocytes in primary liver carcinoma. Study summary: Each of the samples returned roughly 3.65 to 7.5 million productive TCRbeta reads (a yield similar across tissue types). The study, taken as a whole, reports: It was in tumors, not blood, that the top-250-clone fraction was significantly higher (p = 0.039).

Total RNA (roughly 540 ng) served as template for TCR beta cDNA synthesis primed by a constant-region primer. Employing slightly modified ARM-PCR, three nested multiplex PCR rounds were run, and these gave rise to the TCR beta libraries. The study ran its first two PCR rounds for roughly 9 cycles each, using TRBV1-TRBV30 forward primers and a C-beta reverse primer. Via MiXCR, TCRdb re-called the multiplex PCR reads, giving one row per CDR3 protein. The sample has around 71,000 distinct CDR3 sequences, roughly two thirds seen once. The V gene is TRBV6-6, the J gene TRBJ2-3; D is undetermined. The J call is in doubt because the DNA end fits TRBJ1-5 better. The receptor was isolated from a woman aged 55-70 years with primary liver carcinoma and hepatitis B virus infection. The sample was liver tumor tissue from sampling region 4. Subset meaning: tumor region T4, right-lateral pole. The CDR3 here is CASSYGGRRTDTQHF. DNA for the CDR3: TGTGCCAGCAGTTACGGCGGACGTCGCACAGATACGCAGCATTTT.